The TCR beta chain under discussion was sequenced for a study of identical twins. Regarding the study as a whole: Invariant MAIT and iNKT cells may have partly biased zero-insertion analyses. Out-of-frame alpha sequences common to twins exhibited a surplus of low generation probability.

TCRdb re-derived calls from the 5' RACE reads in MiXCR, one entry per CDR3 protein. The data hold about 530,000 distinct CDR3 sequences, with 13% to 15% observed a single time. Only a few counts were recorded for this clonotype. Its specificity is unknown. This sample also belongs to another study, concerning yellow fever vaccine responses in identical twins.

The sequence was collected from a woman aged 18-29 years in good health. The sample taken for sequencing was CD4+ T cells sorted from blood.

CDR3 coding DNA: TGTGCCAGCAGTTACCTGGAGAGGGGGCGAGGTCAAGAGACCCAGTACTTC. Its translation is CASSYLERGRGQETQYF. This chain connects TRBV6-2 or TRBV6-3 to TRBJ2-5; 7 bases map to TRBD1. Trimming cost V 2 bases and J 2 bases; bases outside gene matches: 11. The CDR3 covers 17 residues. The germline V gene has CDR1 MNHEY and CDR2 SVGEGT.